Listed below are T cell receptor beta chains from one sample, sequenced in a study of CXCR3-negative and CXCR3-positive naive CD8 T cells. TCRdb re-called the 5' RACE reads and gives one entry per CDR3 protein, without DNA. Its table records 110,000 or so distinct CDR3 sequences. The material sequenced was naive CXCR3+ CD8+ T cells from blood. Receptors were obtained from a human donor in good health. Some clones in this sample may be carry-over from other donors' samples. The CDR3 runs from the conserved cysteine through the conserved F or W.

cdr3_aa | j_call | v_call
CASSLGSTASGNTIYF | TRBJ1-3 | TRBV12-3/TRBV12-4
CASSITSGSFSYNEQFF | TRBJ2-1 | TRBV19
CSVEGWGTETYEQYF | TRBJ2-7 | TRBV29-1
CASSLSVGESSYNEQFF | TRBJ2-1 | TRBV28
CASGAPGEQYF | TRBJ2-7 | TRBV6-6
CSATDALRTYEQYF | TRBJ2-7 | TRBV20-1
CSARDRRGIGYGYTF | TRBJ1-2 | TRBV29-1
CSVEGTEQETQYF | TRBJ2-5 | TRBV29-1
CASSLLLGTSGYEQYF | TRBJ2-7 | TRBV12-3/TRBV12-4
CASSVGHSTEAFF | TRBJ1-1 | TRBV9
CASSETRDTQYF | TRBJ2-3 | TRBV11-2
CASSLFLAGGKETQYF | TRBJ2-5 | TRBV5-1
CASSQAQGAPIETQYF | TRBJ2-5 | TRBV14
CAISEYTGYEAFF | TRBJ1-1 | TRBV10-3
CASLSGFAQFF | TRBJ2-1 | TRBV19
CSVEGSTDTQYF | TRBJ2-3 | TRBV29-1
CSASGRLAGVVDRQYF | TRBJ2-3 | TRBV29-1
CASSLMMTGPYEQYF | TRBJ2-7 | TRBV28
CASTYGEAGELFF | TRBJ2-2 | TRBV7-9
CASSLVSGEGGFF | TRBJ2-1 | TRBV5-5
CASSPGGLTEAFF | TRBJ1-1 | TRBV6-2/TRBV6-3
CASSLNGGTGELFF | TRBJ2-2 | TRBV7-3
CASVAHVNTEAFF | TRBJ1-1 | TRBV7-6
CASSLEDNEQFF | TRBJ2-1 | TRBV11-2
CASSQRDSSTDTQYF | TRBJ2-3 | TRBV4-1
CSVESGNYEQYF | TRBJ2-7 | TRBV29-1
CASSFGQGGSYEQYF | TRBJ2-7 | TRBV5-1
CASSNSQGYEQYF | TRBJ2-7 | TRBV7-9
CASSLSTGAQPQHF | TRBJ1-5 | TRBV7-8
CASSRMELNTEAFF | TRBJ1-1 | TRBV4-1
CASSLAGGYEQYF | TRBJ2-7 | TRBV27
CASSPYLGTSVEQYF | TRBJ2-7 | TRBV7-3
CASSERLAGDEQYF | TRBJ2-7 | TRBV28
CASSLFFAGLGNEQFF | TRBJ2-1 | TRBV7-9
CASSFDPGTGDGYTF | TRBJ1-2 | TRBV6-2/TRBV6-3
CASSFRRELAGIGDTQYF | TRBJ2-3 | TRBV5-6
CASSIWSPDEQFF | TRBJ2-1 | TRBV14
CASSSPPTEQFF | TRBJ2-1 | TRBV11-2
CASSPAQGLGGYEQYF | TRBJ2-7 | TRBV27
CATSRDRRDEQFF | TRBJ2-1 | TRBV15
CASSRTGRYEQYF | TRBJ2-7 | TRBV19